This T cell receptor beta chain was identified during a study of a mutant IDH1 vaccine in newly diagnosed glioma. Study-wide context: Vaccines were begun 4-6 weeks after radiotherapy alone, or with temozolomide cycles. Most had both radiotherapy and temozolomide beforehand; others had only one. Study-wide results and limits: Any relationship between pseudoprogression and changes in top peripheral T cell clonotypes seemed absent.

Here immunoSEQ multiplex PCR was the method, and the copy in TCRdb shows in-frame clones only, minus some. Among tens of thousands of clones listed, about 86% were seen once. Time point defined: week 35, safety follow-up. The investigators gave 300 ug of mutant IDH1 20-mer peptide in each vaccine dose, together with topical imiquimod. New WHO grade 3 or 4 astrocytomas that were IDH1-mutant and ATRX-lost had been found in donors. As regards this clone: Its matching antigen is unknown.

Trimming took 3 bases from V and 6 from J, leaving 17 bases between them. The length of the CDR3 is 15 residues. From germline, CDR1 is LGHNA and CDR2 YSLEER. Source: PBMCs, taken from a glioma patient whose treatment included an IDH1 peptide vaccine. This sequence joins TRBV4-3 and TRBJ1-1; no reliable D call. The sequence was obtained from a woman in her thirties or forties with glioma. Some clones in this sample may be carry-over from other donors' samples. CDR3: CASSQLRVPRPEAFF. CDR3 nucleotide sequence: TGCGCCAGCAGCCAGCTAAGAGTCCCGCGCCCTGAAGCTTTCTTT.